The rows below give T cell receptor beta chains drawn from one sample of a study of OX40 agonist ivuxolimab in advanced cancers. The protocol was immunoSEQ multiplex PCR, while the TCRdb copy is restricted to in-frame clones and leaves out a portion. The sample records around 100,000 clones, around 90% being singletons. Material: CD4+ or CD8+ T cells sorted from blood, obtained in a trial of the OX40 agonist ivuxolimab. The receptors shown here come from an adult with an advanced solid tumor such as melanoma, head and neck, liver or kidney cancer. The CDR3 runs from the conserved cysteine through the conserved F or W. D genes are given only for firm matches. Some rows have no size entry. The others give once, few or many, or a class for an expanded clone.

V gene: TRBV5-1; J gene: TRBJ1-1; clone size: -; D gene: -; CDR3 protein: CASSLETGGTEAFF; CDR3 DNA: TGCGCCAGCAGCCTTGAGACCGGGGGAACTGAAGCTTTCTTT
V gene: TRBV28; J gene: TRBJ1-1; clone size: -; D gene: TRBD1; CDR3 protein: CASRGPGQLNTEAFF; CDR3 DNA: TGTGCCAGCAGGGGACCGGGACAGCTGAACACTGAAGCTTTCTTT
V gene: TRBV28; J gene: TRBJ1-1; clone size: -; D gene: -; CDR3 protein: CASSPRQDGAFF; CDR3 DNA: TGTGCCAGCAGTCCGAGACAGGATGGAGCTTTCTTT
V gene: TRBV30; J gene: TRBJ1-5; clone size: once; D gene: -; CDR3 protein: CAWRHSGQNQPQHF; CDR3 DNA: TGTGCCTGGAGGCACTCGGGACAAAATCAGCCCCAGCATTTT
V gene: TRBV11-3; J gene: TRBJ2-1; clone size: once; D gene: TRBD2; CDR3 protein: CASSVPAGTNEQFF; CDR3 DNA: TGTGCCAGCAGCGTTCCAGCGGGAACTAATGAGCAGTTCTTC
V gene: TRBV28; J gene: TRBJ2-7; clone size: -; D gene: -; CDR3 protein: CASSLGASSYEQYF; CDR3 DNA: TGTGCCAGCAGTCTAGGGGCGAGCTCCTACGAGCAGTACTTC
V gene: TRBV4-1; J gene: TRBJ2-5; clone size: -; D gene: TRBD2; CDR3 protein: CASSQDLAGGRETQYF; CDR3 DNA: TGCGCCAGCAGCCAAGACCTAGCGGGAGGGCGGGAGACCCAGTACTTC
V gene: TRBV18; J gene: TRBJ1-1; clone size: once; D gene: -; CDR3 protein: CASSPPGDTEAFF; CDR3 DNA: TGTGCCAGCTCACCACCGGGGGACACTGAAGCTTTCTTT
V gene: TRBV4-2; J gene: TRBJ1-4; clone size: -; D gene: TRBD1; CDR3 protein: CASSLGTGGFATNEKLFF; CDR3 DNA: TGTGCCAGCAGCCTCGGGACAGGGGGGTTTGCAACTAATGAAAAACTGTTTTTT
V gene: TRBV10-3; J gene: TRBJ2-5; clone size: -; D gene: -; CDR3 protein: CAISDPLWAETQYF; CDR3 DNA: TGTGCCATCAGTGATCCTCTTTGGGCGGAGACCCAGTACTTC
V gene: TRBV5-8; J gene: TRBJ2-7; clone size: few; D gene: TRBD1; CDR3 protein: CASSYRGTGTEQYF; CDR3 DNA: TGTGCCAGCAGCTATAGGGGGACAGGGACCGAGCAGTACTTC
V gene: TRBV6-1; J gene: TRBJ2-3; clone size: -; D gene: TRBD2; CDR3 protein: CASSGLAGGGGRTDTQYF; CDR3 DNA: TGTGCCAGCAGTGGTCTAGCGGGAGGGGGAGGTCGTACAGATACGCAGTATTTT
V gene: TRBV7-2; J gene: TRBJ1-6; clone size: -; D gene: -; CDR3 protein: CASSSQQGSPLHF; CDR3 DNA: TGTGCCAGCAGTTCCCAACAGGGTTCACCCCTCCACTTT
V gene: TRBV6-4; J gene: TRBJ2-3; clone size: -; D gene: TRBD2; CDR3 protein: CASSLLAGGSRDTQYF; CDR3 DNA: TGTGCCAGCAGTCTACTAGCGGGAGGTTCGAGAGATACGCAGTATTTT
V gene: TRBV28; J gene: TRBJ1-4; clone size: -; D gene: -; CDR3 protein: CASSNNIPPIEKLFF; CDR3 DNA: TGTGCCAGCTCAAATAACATCCCTCCTATCGAAAAACTGTTTTTT
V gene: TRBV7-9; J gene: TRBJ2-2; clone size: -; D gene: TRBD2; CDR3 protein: CASSLTASGTSGELFF; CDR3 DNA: TGTGCCAGCAGCTTAACCGCTAGCGGGACGAGCGGGGAGCTGTTTTTT
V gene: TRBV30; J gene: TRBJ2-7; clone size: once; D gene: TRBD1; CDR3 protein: CASSSGGREQYF; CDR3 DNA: TGTGCCTCTTCCTCAGGGGGCCGCGAGCAGTACTTC
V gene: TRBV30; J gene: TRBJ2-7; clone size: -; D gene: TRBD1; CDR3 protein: CASSGTGGPEQYF; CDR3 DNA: TGTGCCTCCTCCGGGACAGGGGGTCCCGAGCAGTACTTC
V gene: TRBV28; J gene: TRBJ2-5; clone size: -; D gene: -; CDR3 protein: CASSSTPGQETQYF; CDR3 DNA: TGTGCCAGCAGTTCCACACCGGGGCAAGAGACCCAGTACTTC
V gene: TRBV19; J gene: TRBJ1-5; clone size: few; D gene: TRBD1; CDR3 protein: CASSIEGAQPQHF; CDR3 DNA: TGTGCCAGTAGTATCGAGGGGGCACAGCCCCAGCATTTT
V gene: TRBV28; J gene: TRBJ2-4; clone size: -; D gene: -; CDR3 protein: CASTTMALAKNIQYF; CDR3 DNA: TGTGCCAGCACCACCATGGCCTTAGCCAAAAACATTCAGTACTTC
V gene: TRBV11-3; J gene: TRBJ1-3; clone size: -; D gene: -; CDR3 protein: CASSPPGRSLSGNTIYF; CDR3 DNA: TGTGCCAGCAGCCCCCCGGGCAGGAGCCTCTCTGGAAACACCATATATTTT
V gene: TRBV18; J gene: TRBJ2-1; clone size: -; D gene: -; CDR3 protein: CASSPLPRGRATNEQFF; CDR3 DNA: TGTGCCAGCTCACCCCTGCCGAGGGGGAGGGCGACCAATGAGCAGTTCTTC
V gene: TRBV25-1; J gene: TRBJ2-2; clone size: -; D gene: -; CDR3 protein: CASSESERKPNTGELFF; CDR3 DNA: TGTGCCAGCAGTGAGTCCGAGCGGAAACCGAACACCGGGGAGCTGTTTTTT
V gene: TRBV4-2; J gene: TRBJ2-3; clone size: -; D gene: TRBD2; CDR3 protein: CASSQDRREWATDTQYF; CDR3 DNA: TGTGCCAGCAGCCAAGATAGGCGGGAGTGGGCCACAGATACGCAGTATTTT
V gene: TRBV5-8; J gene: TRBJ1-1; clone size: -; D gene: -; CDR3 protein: CASSLITEAFF; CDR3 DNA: TGTGCCAGCAGCTTGATCACTGAAGCTTTCTTT
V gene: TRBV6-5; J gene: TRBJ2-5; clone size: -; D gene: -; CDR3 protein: CASSYNQETQYF; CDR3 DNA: TGTGCCAGCAGTTACAACCAAGAGACCCAGTACTTC
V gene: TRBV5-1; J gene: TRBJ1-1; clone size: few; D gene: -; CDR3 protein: CASSPRGEGAEAFF; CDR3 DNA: TGCGCCAGCAGCCCTCGGGGGGAAGGGGCTGAAGCTTTCTTT
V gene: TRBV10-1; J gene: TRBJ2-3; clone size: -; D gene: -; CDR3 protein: CASSESALANTDTQYF; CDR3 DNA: TGCGCCAGCAGTGAGTCGGCGCTAGCGAACACAGATACGCAGTATTTT
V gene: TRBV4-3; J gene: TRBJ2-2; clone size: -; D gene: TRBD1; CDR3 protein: CASSHPQGSGTGELFF; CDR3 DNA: TGCGCCAGCAGCCACCCACAGGGGAGCGGAACCGGGGAGCTGTTTTTT
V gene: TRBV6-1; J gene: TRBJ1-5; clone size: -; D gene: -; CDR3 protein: CATLTEFNQPQHF; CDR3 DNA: TGTGCCACCCTGACAGAGTTTAATCAGCCCCAGCATTTT
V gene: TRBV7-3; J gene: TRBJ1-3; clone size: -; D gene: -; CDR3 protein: CASSLNKGGTGNTIYF; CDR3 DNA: TGTGCCAGCAGCTTAAACAAGGGGGGCACTGGAAACACCATATATTTT
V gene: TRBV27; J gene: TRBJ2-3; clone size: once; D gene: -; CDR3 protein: CASSFATSTDTQYF; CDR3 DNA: TGTGCCAGCAGTTTCGCGACTAGCACAGATACGCAGTATTTT
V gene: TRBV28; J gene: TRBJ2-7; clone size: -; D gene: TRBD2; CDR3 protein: CASRRAGGYEQYF; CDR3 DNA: TGTGCCAGCCGAAGAGCGGGAGGCTACGAGCAGTACTTC
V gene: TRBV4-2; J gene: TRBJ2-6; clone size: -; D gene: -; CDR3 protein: CASSQESLVGANVLTF; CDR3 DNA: TGTGCCAGCAGCCAAGAGTCACTGGTTGGGGCCAACGTCCTGACTTTC
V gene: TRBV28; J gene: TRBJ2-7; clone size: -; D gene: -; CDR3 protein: CASSLLADEQYF; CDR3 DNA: TGTGCCAGCAGTCTCCTCGCGGACGAGCAGTACTTC
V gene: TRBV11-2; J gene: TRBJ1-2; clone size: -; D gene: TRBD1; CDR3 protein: CASSYRTGRDGYTF; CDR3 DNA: TGTGCCAGCAGCTACCGGACAGGAAGGGATGGCTACACCTTC